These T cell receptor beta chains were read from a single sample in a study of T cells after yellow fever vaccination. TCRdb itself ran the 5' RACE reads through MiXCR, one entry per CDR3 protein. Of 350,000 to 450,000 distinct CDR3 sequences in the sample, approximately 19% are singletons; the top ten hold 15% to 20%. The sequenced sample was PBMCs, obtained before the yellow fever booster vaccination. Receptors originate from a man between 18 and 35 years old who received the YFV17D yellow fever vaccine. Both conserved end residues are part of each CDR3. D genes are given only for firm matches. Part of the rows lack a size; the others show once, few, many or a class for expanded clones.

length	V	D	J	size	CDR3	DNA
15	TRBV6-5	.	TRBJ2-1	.	CASSSRRISYNEQFF	TGTGCCAGCAGTTCCCGACGGATCTCCTACAATGAGCAGTTCTTC
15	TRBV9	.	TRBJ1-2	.	CASSPKGGASYGYTF	TGTGCCAGCAGCCCCAAGGGGGGGGCCTCTTATGGCTACACCTTC
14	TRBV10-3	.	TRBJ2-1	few	CAISESTSANEQFF	TGTGCCATCAGTGAGAGCACCTCCGCCAATGAGCAGTTCTTC
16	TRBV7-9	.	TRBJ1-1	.	CASSLGAGYVYTEAFF	TGTGCCAGCAGCTTAGGGGCGGGTTACGTGTACACTGAAGCTTTCTTT
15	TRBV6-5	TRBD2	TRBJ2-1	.	CASSWRGTLEYEQFF	TGTGCCAGCAGTTGGCGGGGGACCCTAGAGTATGAGCAGTTCTTC
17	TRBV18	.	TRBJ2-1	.	CASSPPKGDKGYNEQFF	TGTGCCAGCTCACCACCAAAAGGGGACAAGGGCTACAATGAGCAGTTCTTC
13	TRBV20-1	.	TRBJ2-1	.	CSARIPSDNEQFF	TGCAGTGCTAGAATCCCCTCCGACAATGAGCAGTTCTTC
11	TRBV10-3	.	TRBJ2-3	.	CAISDGRTSNF	TGTGCCATCAGTGACGGTCGGACTTCGAATTTT
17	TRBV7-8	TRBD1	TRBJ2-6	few	CASSPGQGLSGANVLTF	TGTGCCAGCAGCCCAGGACAGGGACTCTCTGGGGCCAACGTCCTGACTTTC
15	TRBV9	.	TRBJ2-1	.	CASSVSGPATNEQFF	TGTGCCAGCAGCGTCTCGGGTCCCGCTACCAATGAGCAGTTCTTC
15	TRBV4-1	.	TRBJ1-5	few	CASSHAENGGQPQHF	TGCGCCAGCAGCCATGCCGAAAACGGGGGTCAGCCCCAGCATTTT
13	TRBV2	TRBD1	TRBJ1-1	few	CAGTGEEFTEAFF	TGTGCCGGAACAGGGGAGGAATTCACTGAAGCTTTCTTT
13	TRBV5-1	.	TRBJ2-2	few	CASSLGNDGELFF	TGCGCCAGCAGCCTGGGTAATGACGGGGAGCTGTTTTTT
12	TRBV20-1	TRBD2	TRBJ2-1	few	CRASGSSHEQFF	TGCAGGGCTAGCGGGAGTAGCCATGAGCAGTTCTTC
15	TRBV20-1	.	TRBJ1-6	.	CSASWGAGDNSPLHF	TGCAGTGCTTCTTGGGGGGCAGGGGATAATTCACCCCTCCACTTT
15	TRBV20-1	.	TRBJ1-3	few	CSARQGVWSGNTIYF	TGCAGTGCTAGGCAGGGAGTATGGTCTGGAAACACCATATATTTT
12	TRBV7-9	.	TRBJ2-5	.	CASRGDSETQYF	TGTGCCAGCAGGGGGGATTCGGAGACCCAGTACTTC
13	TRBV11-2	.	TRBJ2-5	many	CASSLQIEETQYF	TGTGCCAGCAGCTTACAGATTGAAGAGACCCAGTACTTC
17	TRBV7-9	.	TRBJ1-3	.	CASSPNRRVYSGNTIYF	TGTGCCAGCAGCCCGAATCGTAGGGTCTACAGTGGAAACACCATATATTTT
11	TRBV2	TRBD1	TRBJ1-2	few	CASSVRTGETF	TGTGCCAGCAGTGTTCGGACAGGGGAAACCTTC
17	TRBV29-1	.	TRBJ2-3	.	CSVVGGAATEGTDTQYF	TGCAGCGTTGTTGGGGGCGCCGCCACCGAGGGCACAGATACGCAGTATTTT
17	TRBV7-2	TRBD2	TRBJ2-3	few	CASSLLAGGPRTDTQYF	TGTGCCAGCAGCCTACTAGCGGGGGGGCCGAGGACAGATACGCAGTATTTT
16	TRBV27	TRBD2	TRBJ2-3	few	CASSLRAGGKTDTQYF	TGTGCCAGCAGTTTAAGGGCGGGGGGTAAGACAGATACGCAGTATTTT
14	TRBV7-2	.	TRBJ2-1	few	CASSLERGGYEQFF	TGTGCCAGCAGCTTAGAACGCGGGGGCTATGAGCAGTTCTTC
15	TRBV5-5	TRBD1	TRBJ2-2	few	CASSRLGQGIGELFF	TGTGCCAGCAGCCGACTGGGACAGGGGATCGGGGAGCTGTTTTTT
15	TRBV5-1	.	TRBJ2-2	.	CASSLRALNTGELFF	TGCGCCAGCAGCTTGAGGGCCTTGAACACCGGGGAGCTGTTTTTT
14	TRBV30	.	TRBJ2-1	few	CAWSQGGIQDEQFF	TGTGCCTGGAGTCAGGGTGGGATTCAGGATGAGCAGTTCTTC
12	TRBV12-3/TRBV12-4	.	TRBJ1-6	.	CASSSVDSPLHF	TGTGCCAGCAGTTCAGTGGATTCACCCCTCCACTTT
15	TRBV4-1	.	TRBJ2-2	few	CASSQAGIRGGELFF	TGCGCCAGCAGCCAAGCGGGAATAAGGGGCGGGGAGCTGTTTTTT
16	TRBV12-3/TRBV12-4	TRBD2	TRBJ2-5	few	CASSFGLAGTQETQYF	TGTGCCAGCAGTTTTGGCCTAGCGGGGACACAAGAGACCCAGTACTTC
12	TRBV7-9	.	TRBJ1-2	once	CASSLYSDGYTF	TGTGCCAGCAGCTTATACTCCGATGGCTACACCTTC
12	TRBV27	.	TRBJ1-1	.	CASRAANTEAFF	TGTGCCAGCCGGGCAGCGAACACTGAAGCTTTCTTT
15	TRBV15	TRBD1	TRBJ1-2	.	CATSNPPRGIYGYTF	TGTGCCACCAGCAACCCCCCCAGGGGGATCTATGGCTACACCTTC
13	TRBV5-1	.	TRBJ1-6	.	CASTWGGFSPLHF	TGCGCCAGCACCTGGGGGGGATTCTCACCCCTCCACTTT
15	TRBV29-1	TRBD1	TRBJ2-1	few	CSVEALGQSYNEQFF	TGCAGCGTTGAAGCCTTGGGACAGTCCTACAATGAGCAGTTCTTC
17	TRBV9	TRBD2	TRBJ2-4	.	CASSVVASGGPGNIQYF	TGTGCCAGCAGCGTAGTAGCTAGCGGGGGGCCGGGAAACATTCAGTACTTC
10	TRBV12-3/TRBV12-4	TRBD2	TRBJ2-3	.	CATGRGTQYF	TGTGCCACCGGGAGGGGTACGCAGTATTTT
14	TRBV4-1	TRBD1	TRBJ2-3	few	CASNRGQGTDTQYF	TGCGCCAGCAACCGAGGACAGGGGACAGATACGCAGTATTTT
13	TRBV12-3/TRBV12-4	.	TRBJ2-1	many	CASRQPAYNEQFF	TGTGCCAGTCGACAGCCCGCCTACAATGAGCAGTTCTTC
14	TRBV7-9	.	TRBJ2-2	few	CASSLWGNTGELFF	TGTGCCAGCAGCTTATGGGGTAACACCGGGGAGCTGTTTTTT
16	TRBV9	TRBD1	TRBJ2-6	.	CASSVIGGGGANVLTF	TGTGCCAGCAGCGTGATAGGGGGCGGTGGGGCCAACGTCCTGACTTTC
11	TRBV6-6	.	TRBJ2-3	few	CASWATDTQYF	TGTGCCAGCTGGGCGACAGATACGCAGTATTTT
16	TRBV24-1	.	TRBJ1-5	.	CATSDPRGGSNQPQHF	TGTGCCACCAGTGACCCCCGGGGGGGTAGCAATCAGCCCCAGCATTTT
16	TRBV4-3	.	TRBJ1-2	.	CASSQEVQGSNYGYTF	TGCGCCAGCAGCCAAGAGGTCCAGGGATCTAACTATGGCTACACCTTC
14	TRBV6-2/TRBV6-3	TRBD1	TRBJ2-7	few	CASRRTGTGLEQYF	TGTGCCAGCAGGAGGACAGGGACCGGTTTAGAGCAGTACTTC
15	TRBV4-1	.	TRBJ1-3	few	CASSLRPVAGNTIYF	TGCGCCAGCAGTCTCAGGCCAGTAGCTGGAAACACCATATATTTT
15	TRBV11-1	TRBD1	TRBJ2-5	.	CASSSPGQPKETQYF	TGTGCCAGCAGCTCCCCGGGACAGCCTAAGGAGACCCAGTACTTC
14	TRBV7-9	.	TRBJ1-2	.	CASSVDSSGDGYTF	TGTGCCAGCAGCGTAGACAGCTCGGGGGATGGCTACACCTTC